This TCR beta chain came from a study of technical replicates of blood from a handful of donors. The repertoire was sequenced with immunoSEQ multiplex PCR; TCRdb's copy has only in-frame clones and lacks some. Here the sample spans around 75,000 clones, over 80% being singletons. Trimming left V 2 bases short and J 5 bases short, with 13 bases between. The CDR3 is 14 amino acids. The germline gives CDR1 SGHNT, CDR2 YYREEE (reference sequence). This TCR came from a human donor in good health. The chain couples TRBV5-4 to TRBJ1-2; a weak D match, TRBD1 (5 bases). Source material: T cells isolated from PBMCs. CDR3 residues: CASSFLGGDYGYTF. The CDR3, as DNA: TGTGCCAGCAGCTTTTTGGGGGGGGATTATGGCTACACCTTC.